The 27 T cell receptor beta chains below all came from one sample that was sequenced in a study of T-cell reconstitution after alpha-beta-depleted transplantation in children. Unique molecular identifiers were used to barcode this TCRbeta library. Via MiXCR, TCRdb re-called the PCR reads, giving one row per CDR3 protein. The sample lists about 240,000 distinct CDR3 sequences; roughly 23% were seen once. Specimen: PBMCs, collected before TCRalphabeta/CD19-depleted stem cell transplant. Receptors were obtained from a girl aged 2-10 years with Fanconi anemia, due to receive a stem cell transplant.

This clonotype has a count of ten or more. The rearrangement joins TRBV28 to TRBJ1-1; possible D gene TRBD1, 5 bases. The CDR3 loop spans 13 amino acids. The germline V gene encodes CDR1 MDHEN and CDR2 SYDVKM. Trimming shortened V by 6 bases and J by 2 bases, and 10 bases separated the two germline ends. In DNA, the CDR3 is TGTGCCAGCAGGGACACTTTTAACACTGAAGCTTTCTTT. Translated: CASRDTFNTEAFF.

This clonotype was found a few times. CDR3 bases: TGTGCCAGCAGTATGGGACAGGTGACCTACGAGCAGTACTTC. Amino acid sequence: CASSMGQVTYEQYF. The chain joins TRBV12-3 or TRBV12-4 to TRBJ2-7; TRBD1 aligns across 8 bases. This CDR3 is built from 14 residues. With 5 bases clipped from V and 2 bases from J, the junction kept 5 bases outside the gene matches.

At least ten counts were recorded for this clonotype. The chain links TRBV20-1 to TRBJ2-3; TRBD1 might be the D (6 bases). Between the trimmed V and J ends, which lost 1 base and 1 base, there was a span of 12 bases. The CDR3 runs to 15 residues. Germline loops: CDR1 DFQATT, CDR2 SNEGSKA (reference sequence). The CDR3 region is CSARVGHLRTDTQYF. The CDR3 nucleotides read TGCAGTGCTAGAGTGGGACACCTACGCACAGATACGCAGTATTTT.

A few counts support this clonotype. The DNA of the CDR3 is TGCAGTGCTCAGACGACGGGACGATTCTACGAGCAGTACTTC. It specifies CSAQTTGRFYEQYF. This chain connects TRBV20-1 to TRBJ2-7; possibly TRBD1 or TRBD2 for D (5 bases each). Between the trimmed V and J ends, which lost 5 bases and 3 bases, there was a span of 17 bases. The CDR3 contains 14 residues. Germline V lookup: CDR1 DFQATT, CDR2 SNEGSKA (reference sequence).

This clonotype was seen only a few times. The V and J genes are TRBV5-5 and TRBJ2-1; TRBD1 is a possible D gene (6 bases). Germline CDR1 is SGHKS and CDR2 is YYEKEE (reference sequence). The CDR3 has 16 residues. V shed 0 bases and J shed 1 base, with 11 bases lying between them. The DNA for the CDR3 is TGTGCCAGCAGCTTGGTGAGGACAGCTTCCTACAATGAGCAGTTCTTC. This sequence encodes CASSLVRTASYNEQFF.

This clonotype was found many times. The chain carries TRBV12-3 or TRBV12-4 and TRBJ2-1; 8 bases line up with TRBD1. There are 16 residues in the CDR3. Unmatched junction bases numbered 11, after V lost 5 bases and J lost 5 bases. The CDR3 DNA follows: TGTGCCAGCAGTCGGCGGACAGGGTGGTCGCACAATGAGCAGTTCTTC. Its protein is CASSRRTGWSHNEQFF.

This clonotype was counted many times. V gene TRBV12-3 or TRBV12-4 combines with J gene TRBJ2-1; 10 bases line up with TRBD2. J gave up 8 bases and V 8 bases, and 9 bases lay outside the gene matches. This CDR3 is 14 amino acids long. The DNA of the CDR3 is TGTGCCAGCGTGACTAGCGGGTCAAGGGATGAGCAGTTCTTC. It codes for CASVTSGSRDEQFF.

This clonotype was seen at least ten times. This chain's CDR3 is CASSELAGEGGEQFF. CDR3 DNA: TGTGCCAGCAGCGAGTTAGCGGGTGAAGGGGGTGAGCAGTTCTTC. This chain links TRBV9 with TRBJ2-1; possible D gene TRBD2, 7 bases. Between the trimmed V and J ends, which lost 3 bases and 9 bases, there was a span of 19 bases. Germline V gene sequence: CDR1 SGDLS, CDR2 YYNGEE. The CDR3 has 15 residues.

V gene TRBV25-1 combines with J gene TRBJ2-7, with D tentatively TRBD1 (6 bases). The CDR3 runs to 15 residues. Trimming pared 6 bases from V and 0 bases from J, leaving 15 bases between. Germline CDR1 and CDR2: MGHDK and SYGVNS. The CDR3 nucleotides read TGTGCCAGCAGCCCTTACGACAGGCTCTCCTACGAGCAGTACTTC. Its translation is CASSPYDRLSYEQYF.

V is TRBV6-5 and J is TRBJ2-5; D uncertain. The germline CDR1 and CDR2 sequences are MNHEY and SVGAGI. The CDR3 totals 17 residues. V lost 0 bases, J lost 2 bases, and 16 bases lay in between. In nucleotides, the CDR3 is TGTGCCAGCAGTTACTCGTCGGGTCCAACACGTCAAGAGACCCAGTACTTC. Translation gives CASSYSSGPTRQETQYF.

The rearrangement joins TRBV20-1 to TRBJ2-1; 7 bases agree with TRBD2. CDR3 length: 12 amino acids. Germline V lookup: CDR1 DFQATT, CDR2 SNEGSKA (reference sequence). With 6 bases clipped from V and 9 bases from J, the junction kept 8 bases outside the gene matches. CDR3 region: CSAKHPGGEQFF. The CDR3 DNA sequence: TGCAGTGCAAAACACCCGGGGGGTGAGCAGTTCTTC.

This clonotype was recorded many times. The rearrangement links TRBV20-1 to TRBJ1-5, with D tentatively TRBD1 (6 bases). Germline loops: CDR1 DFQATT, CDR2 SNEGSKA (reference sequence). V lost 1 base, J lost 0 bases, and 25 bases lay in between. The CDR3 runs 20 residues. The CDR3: CSARGTADSGGSYSNQPQHF. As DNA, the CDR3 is TGCAGTGCTAGAGGAACGGCGGACAGTGGAGGAAGTTATAGCAATCAGCCCCAGCATTTT.

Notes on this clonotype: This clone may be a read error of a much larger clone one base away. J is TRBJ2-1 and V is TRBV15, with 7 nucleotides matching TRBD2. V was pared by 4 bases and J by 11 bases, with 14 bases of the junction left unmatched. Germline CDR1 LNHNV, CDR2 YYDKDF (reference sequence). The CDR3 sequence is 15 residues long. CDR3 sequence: CATSTLGLVYDKQFF. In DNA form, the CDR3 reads TGTGCCACCAGCACACTAGGACTAGTCTACGATAAGCAGTTCTTC.

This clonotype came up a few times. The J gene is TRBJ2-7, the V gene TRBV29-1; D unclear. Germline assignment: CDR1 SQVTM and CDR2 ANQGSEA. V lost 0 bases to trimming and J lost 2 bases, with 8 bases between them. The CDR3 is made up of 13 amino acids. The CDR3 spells CSVEEQHTYEQYF. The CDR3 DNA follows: TGCAGCGTTGAAGAACAGCATACCTACGAGCAGTACTTC.

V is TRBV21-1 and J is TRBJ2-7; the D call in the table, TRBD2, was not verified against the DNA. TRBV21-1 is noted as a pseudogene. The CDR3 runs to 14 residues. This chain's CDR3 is CASSKLRVPYEQYF. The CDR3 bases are TGTGCCAGCAGCAAACTGAGGGTACCCTACGAGCAGTACTTC.

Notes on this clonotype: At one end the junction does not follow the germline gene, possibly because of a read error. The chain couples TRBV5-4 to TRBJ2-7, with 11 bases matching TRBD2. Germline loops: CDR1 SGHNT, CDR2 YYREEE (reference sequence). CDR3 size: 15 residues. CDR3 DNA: TGTGCCAACAGCTTGACTAGCGGGACCAACTACGAGCAGTACTTC. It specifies CANSLTSGTNYEQYF.

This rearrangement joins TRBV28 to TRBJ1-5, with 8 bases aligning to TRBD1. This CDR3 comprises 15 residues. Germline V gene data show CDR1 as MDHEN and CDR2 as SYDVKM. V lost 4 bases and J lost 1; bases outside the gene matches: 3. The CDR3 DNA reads TGTGCCAGCAGTTCCACAGGGGGAAGCAATCAGCCCCAGCATTTT. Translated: CASSSTGGSNQPQHF.

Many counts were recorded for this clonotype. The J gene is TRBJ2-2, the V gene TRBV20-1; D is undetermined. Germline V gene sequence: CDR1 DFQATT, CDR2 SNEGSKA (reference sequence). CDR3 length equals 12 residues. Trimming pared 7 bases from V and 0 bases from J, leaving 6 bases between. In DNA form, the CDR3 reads TGCAGTGTACGGTCGAACACCGGGGAGCTGTTTTTT. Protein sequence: CSVRSNTGELFF.

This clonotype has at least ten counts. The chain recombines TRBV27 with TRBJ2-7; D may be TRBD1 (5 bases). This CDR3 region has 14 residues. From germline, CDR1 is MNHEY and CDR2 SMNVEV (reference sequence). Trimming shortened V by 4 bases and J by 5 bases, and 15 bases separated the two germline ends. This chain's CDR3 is CASSYQGSSDEQYF. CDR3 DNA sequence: TGTGCCAGCAGTTATCAGGGATCTTCCGACGAGCAGTACTTC.

This CDR3 is CSAAQGVRTGELFF. CDR3 nucleotides: TGCAGCGCTGCTCAGGGTGTTCGCACCGGGGAGCTGTTTTTT. This chain connects TRBV29-1 to TRBJ2-2; tentatively, D is TRBD1 (5 bases). This CDR3 is built from 14 residues. Per the germline V gene, CDR1 is SQVTM and CDR2 is ANQGSEA. V was trimmed by 7 bases and J by 4 bases, leaving 16 bases between them.

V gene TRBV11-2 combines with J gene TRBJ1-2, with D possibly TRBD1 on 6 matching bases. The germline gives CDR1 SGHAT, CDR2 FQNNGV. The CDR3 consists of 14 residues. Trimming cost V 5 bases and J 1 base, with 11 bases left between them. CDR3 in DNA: TGTGCCAGCAGCGTGGACAGTTTTAACTATGGCTACACCTTC. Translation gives CASSVDSFNYGYTF.

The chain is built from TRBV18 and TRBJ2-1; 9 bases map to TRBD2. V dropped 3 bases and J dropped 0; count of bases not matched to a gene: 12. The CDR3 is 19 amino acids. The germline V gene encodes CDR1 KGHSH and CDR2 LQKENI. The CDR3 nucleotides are TGTGCCAGCTCACCGGTGTATCGGGCGGGAGGGAGCTCCTACAATGAGCAGTTCTTC. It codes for CASSPVYRAGGSSYNEQFF.

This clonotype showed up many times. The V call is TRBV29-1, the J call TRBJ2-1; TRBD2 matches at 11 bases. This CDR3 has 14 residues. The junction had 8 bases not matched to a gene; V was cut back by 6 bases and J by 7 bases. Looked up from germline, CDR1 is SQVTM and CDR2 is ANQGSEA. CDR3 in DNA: TGCAGCGTCATTCCGACTAGCGGGAATAATGAGCAGTTCTTC. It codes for CSVIPTSGNNEQFF.

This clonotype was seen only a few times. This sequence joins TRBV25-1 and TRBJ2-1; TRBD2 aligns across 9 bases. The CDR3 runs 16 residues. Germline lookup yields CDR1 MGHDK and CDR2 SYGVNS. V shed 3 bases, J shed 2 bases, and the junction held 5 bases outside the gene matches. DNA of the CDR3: TGTGCCAGCAGTGAGGGGGCGGGGGGGACCTACAATGAGCAGTTCTTC. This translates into CASSEGAGGTYNEQFF.

CDR3 nucleotides: TGTGCCAGCAGCTTAGGCGGCGGAGGGAACACCGGGGAGCTGTTTTTT. This codes for CASSLGGGGNTGELFF. The gene calls are TRBV7-2 and TRBJ2-2; weak D call: TRBD2 (5 bases). Germline V gives CDR1 SGHTA, CDR2 FQGNSA. V was cut by 1 base and J by 1 base, with 10 bases left in between. The CDR3 has 16 residues.

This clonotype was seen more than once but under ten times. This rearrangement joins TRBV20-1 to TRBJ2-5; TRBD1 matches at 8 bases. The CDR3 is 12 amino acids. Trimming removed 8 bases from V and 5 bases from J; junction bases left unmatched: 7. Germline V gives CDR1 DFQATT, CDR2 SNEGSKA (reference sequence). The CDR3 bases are TGCAGTTGTCAGGGGGCTGGGGAGACCCAGTACTTC. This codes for CSCQGAGETQYF.

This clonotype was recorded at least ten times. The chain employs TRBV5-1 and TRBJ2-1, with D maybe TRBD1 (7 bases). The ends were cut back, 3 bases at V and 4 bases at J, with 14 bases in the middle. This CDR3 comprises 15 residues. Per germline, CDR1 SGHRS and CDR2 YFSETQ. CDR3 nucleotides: TGCGCCAGCAGCTCGGAGGGGGCGATGTACAATGAGCAGTTCTTC. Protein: CASSSEGAMYNEQFF. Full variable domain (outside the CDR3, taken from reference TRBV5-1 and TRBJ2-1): KAGVTQTPRYLIKTRGQQVTLSCSPISGHRSVSWYQQTPGQGLQFLFEYFSETQRNKGNFPGRFSGRQFSNSRSEMNVSTLELGDSALYLCASSSEGAMYNEQFFGPGTRLTVL.